The TCR beta chain described here comes from a study of T-cell reconstitution after alpha-beta-depleted transplantation in children. Study-wide findings and caveats: For some patients, TCRbeta diversity was high at day 60 because of recipient T cells and thymic progenitors that survived. Several hundred expanded graft clones reportedly gave rise to the alpha-beta T cells present about two months after transplant. At the one-year point after transplant, T-cell counts and TCRbeta diversity were found to come mostly from T cells that had been newly produced.

The CDR3 runs to 14 residues. V was shortened by 1 base and J by 2 bases, with 8 bases between the two germline ends. Looked up from germline, CDR1 is SGHVS and CDR2 is FNYEAQ. The authors prepared the TCRbeta library with unique molecular identifiers. One entry per CDR3 protein results from TCRdb running MiXCR on the PCR reads. The sample consists of about a million distinct CDR3 sequences, around 30% of them appearing once. This clonotype was picked up many times. Its target is unknown. The input for sequencing was PBMCs, mostly from graft donor cells, taken 360 days after TCRalphabeta/CD19-depleted stem cell transplant. The gene calls are TRBV7-6 and TRBJ2-5; D possibly corresponds to TRBD1 (5 bases). This clonotype originated in a boy under three years old who had a stem cell transplant for SCID, so the T cells may come from the graft donor. The DNA for the CDR3 is TGTGCCAGCAGCTTAGGTGGGGCACAAGAGACCCAGTACTTC. Its protein product is CASSLGGAQETQYF.